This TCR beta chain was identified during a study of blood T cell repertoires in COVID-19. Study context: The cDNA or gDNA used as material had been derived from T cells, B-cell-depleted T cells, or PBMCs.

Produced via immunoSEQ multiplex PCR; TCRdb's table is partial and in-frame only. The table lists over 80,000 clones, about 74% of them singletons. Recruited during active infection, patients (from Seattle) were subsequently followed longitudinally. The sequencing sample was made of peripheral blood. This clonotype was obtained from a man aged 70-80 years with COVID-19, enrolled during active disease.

The DNA of the CDR3 is TGTGCCAGCAGCCCCTGGACAGGGGCTAACACTGAAGCTTTCTTT. This gives the protein CASSPWTGANTEAFF. This sequence joins TRBV3-1 (or the pseudogene TRBV3-2) and TRBJ1-1; 9 nucleotides align to TRBD1. The CDR3 covers 15 residues. Germline lookup yields CDR1 LGHDT and CDR2 YNNKEL (reference sequence). The J segment lost 2 bases and the V segment lost 4 bases, leaving 5 bases of the junction unmatched.